This TCR beta chain came from a study of monozygotic twins with inflammatory bowel disease. The germline V gene has CDR1 SGHNT and CDR2 YYREEE (reference sequence). The CDR3 consists of 15 residues. Broader study findings: Among IBD patients, fewer clonotypes were shared with others than among healthy twins, especially with disease activity.

Blood samples measuring more than 2 ml were taken per donor. The UMIs carried a 6-nucleotide sample barcode, and they were added by template switching. TCRdb re-called the 5' RACE reads; every CDR3 protein appears as one record, without DNA. There are about 450,000 distinct CDR3 sequences in the sample, with 2% to 2.5% held by the top ten. Worth noting for this clonotype: Its antigen remains unidentified.

The chain uses TRBV5-4 and TRBJ2-3; no DNA is available, so the TRBD2 call from TCRdb remains unchecked. Sequenced: blood. This sequence originates from a human donor with ulcerative colitis or Crohn's disease, or a healthy co-twin of an affected twin (not recorded which). CDR3 region: CASSGSGGRTDTQYF.